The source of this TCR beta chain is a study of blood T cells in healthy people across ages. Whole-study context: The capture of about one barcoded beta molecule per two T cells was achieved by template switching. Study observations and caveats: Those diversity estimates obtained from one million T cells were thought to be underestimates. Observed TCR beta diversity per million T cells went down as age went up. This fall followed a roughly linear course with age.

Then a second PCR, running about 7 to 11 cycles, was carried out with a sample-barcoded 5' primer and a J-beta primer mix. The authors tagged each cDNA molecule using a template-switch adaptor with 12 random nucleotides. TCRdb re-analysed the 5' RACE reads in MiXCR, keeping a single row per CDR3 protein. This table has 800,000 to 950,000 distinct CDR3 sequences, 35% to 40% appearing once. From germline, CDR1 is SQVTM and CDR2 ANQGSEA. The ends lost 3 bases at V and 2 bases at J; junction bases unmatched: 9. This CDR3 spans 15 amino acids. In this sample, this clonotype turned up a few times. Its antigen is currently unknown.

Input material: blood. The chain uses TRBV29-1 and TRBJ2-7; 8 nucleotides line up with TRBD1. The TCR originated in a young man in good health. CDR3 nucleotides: TGCAGCGTTGAGGTAACCGGACAGGGTCCCTACGAGCAGTACTTC. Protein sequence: CSVEVTGQGPYEQYF.